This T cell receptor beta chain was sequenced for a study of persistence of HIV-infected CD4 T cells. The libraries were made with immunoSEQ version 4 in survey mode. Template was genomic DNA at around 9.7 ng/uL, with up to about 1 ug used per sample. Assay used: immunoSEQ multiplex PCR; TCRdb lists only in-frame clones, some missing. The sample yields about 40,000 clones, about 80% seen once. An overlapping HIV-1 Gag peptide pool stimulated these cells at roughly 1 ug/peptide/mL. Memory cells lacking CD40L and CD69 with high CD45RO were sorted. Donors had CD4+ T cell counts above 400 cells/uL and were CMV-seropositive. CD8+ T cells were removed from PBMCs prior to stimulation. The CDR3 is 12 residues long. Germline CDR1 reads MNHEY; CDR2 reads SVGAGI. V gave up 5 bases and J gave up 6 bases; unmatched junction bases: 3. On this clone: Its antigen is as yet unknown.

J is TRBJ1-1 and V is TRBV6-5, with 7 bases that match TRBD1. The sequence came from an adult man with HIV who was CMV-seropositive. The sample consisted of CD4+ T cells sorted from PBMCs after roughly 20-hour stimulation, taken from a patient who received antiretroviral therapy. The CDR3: CASSRDSAEAFF. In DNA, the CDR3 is TGTGCCAGCAGTCGGGACAGCGCTGAAGCTTTCTTT.